What follows are 10 T cell receptor beta chains derived from one specimen sequenced in a study of T-cell reconstitution after alpha-beta-depleted transplantation in children. These receptors' targets are unknown. Unique molecular identifiers were incorporated during preparation of the TCRbeta library. Via MiXCR, TCRdb re-called the PCR reads, giving one row per CDR3 protein. There are some 300,000 distinct CDR3 sequences in the sample; around 7.3% occur only once, and around 10% lies in the top ten. General study results and limits: Newly made T cells mostly supplied T-cell counts and diversity one year after transplant.

The input for sequencing was peripheral blood, taken 360 days after TCRalphabeta/CD19-depleted stem cell transplant. The source of these receptors is a female patient aged 2-9 years who had a stem cell transplant for Fanconi anemia, so the T cells may come from the graft donor.

The rearrangement links TRBV15 to TRBJ1-4, with 8 bases aligning to TRBD1. Germline CDR1 and CDR2: LNHNV and YYDKDF (reference sequence). The trim removed 8 bases at V and 5 bases at J, leaving 7 bases unmatched. The CDR3 loop spans 14 amino acids. CDR3 residues: CATGDRLDNEKLFF. The DNA for the CDR3 is TGTGCCACCGGGGACAGGCTCGACAATGAAAAACTGTTTTTT.

This clonotype was detected only a few times. V usage is TRBV7-2 and J usage is TRBJ1-5, with TRBD1 matching 9 bases. This CDR3 is 14 amino acids long. V lost 5 bases, J lost 6 bases, and 5 bases stayed unmatched. The germline gives CDR1 SGHTA, CDR2 FQGNSA. CDR3 in amino acids: CASSKDRGGQPQHF. The CDR3, as DNA: TGTGCCAGCAGCAAGGACAGGGGTGGTCAGCCCCAGCATTTT.

Notes on this clonotype: This could be a read error, since a much larger clone is one nucleotide away. J is TRBJ2-3 and V is TRBV7-8; weak D call: TRBD2 (5 bases). Trimming took off 5 bases at V and 2 bases at J, with 17 bases between the two ends. Germline loops: CDR1 SGHVS, CDR2 FQNEAQ. The CDR3 is 16 residues long. As DNA, the CDR3 is TGTGCCAGCAGCCCTAGGAGGAATTACAACACAGATACGCAGTATTTT. This sequence encodes CASSPRRNYNTDTQYF.

This clonotype has a count of ten or more. The gene calls are TRBV12-3 or TRBV12-4 and TRBJ1-5; D unresolved. This CDR3 has 15 residues. Trimming shortened V by 3 bases and J by 2 bases, and 11 bases separated the two germline ends. CDR3 sequence reads: CASSFRAGGNQPQHF. CDR3 in DNA: TGTGCCAGCAGTTTTAGGGCGGGTGGCAATCAGCCCCAGCATTTT.

This clonotype was detected many times. This chain uses TRBV12-3 or TRBV12-4 with TRBJ1-5; D might be TRBD1 (6 bases). The CDR3 loop spans 16 amino acids. Trimming took 5 bases from V and 2 from J, leaving 16 bases between them. CDR3 amino acids: CASSRGSGGGNQPQHF. The CDR3 bases are TGTGCCAGCAGTAGGGGGTCCGGAGGGGGCAATCAGCCCCAGCATTTT.

In its sample, this clonotype was seen a few times. This chain connects TRBV7-9 to TRBJ1-4; D is ambiguous. The germline V gene encodes CDR1 SEHNR and CDR2 FQNEAQ (reference sequence). Between the trimmed V and J ends, which lost 5 bases and 5 bases, there was a span of 12 bases. This CDR3 has 14 residues. The CDR3 DNA reads as TGTGCCAGCAGCGTACAACCGGTAAATGAAAAACTGTTTTTT. Translating it yields CASSVQPVNEKLFF.

The table lists this clonotype with a few counts. V and J are TRBV11-3 and TRBJ2-1; TRBD2 aligns across 9 bases. Germline-derived CDR1 and CDR2 are SGHNT and YENEEA. The CDR3 is 13 amino acids. V gave up 5 bases and J gave up 12 bases; unmatched junction bases: 8. This CDR3 is CASSTTSGHTQFF. The CDR3 DNA follows: TGTGCCAGCAGCACAACTAGCGGGCATACGCAGTTCTTC. Full variable domain (outside the CDR3, taken from reference TRBV11-3 and TRBJ2-1): EAGVVQSPRYKIIEKKQPVAFWCNPISGHNTLYWYLQNLGQGPELLIRYENEEAVDDSQLPKDRFSAERLKGVDSTLKIQPAELGDSAVYLCASSTTSGHTQFFGPGTRLTVL.

On this clonotype: Being one base from a much bigger clone, this may be a read error. V and J are TRBV27 and TRBJ2-1; possible D gene TRBD2, 5 bases. Germline V gene sequence: CDR1 MNHEY, CDR2 SMNVEV (reference sequence). V lost 5 bases and J 5 bases, leaving 13 bases between the germline ends. The CDR3 has 14 residues. CDR3 loop: CASSPRTGNNEQFF. CDR3 sequence (DNA): TGTGCCAGCAGTCCGAGGACGGGGAACAATGAGCAGTTCTTC.

This clonotype has a count of ten or more. V gene TRBV7-9 combines with J gene TRBJ2-3, with D unclear. V shed 5 bases and J shed 6 bases, with 9 bases lying between them. This CDR3 has 12 residues. Germline V gives CDR1 SEHNR, CDR2 FQNEAQ (reference sequence). In DNA, the CDR3 is TGTGCCAGCAGCCTAGGCAGGGATACGCAGTATTTT. Protein: CASSLGRDTQYF.

This clonotype appeared a few times. The rearrangement joins TRBV28 to TRBJ2-3; 9 bases fit TRBD1. The CDR3 totals 15 residues. CDR1 and CDR2 from the germline V gene are MDHEN and SYDVKM. The V and J ends lost 5 bases and 4 bases, in that order; junction bases with no gene match: 7. The CDR3 sequence is CASSNLQGAADTQYF. In DNA form, the CDR3 reads TGTGCCAGCAGTAACCTACAGGGGGCCGCAGATACGCAGTATTTT.